The 8 T cell receptor beta chains below come from one sample, sequenced in a study of cytomegalovirus exposure and HLA in healthy donors. 60 Vbeta and 13 Jbeta primers were used in PCR. The method was immunoSEQ multiplex PCR; TCRdb's version includes in-frame clones alone and lacks a portion of them. This sample has about 140,000 clones, with 70% to 80% found just once. The specimen sequenced was PBMCs. Every receptor here comes from a man younger than 35 in good health and CMV-seronegative.

V usage is TRBV27 and J usage is TRBJ2-1; 12 bases align to TRBD1. Germline assignment: CDR1 MNHEY and CDR2 SMNVEV (reference sequence). The CDR3 consists of 16 residues. J was trimmed by 7 bases and V by 4 bases; bases with no gene match: 8. CDR3 loop: CASSYGTGGYENEQFF. The CDR3 bases are TGTGCCAGCAGTTACGGGACAGGGGGCTATGAGAATGAGCAGTTCTTC.

V is TRBV2 and J is TRBJ1-5, with a tentative D call TRBD1 (5 bases). The germline V gene has CDR1 SNHLY and CDR2 FYNNEI. The CDR3 runs to 15 residues. V gave up 6 bases and J gave up 0 bases, with 12 bases separating them. The CDR3 region is CASRAQGVSNQPQHF. The CDR3 DNA sequence: TGTGCCAGCAGGGCGCAGGGCGTTAGCAATCAGCCCCAGCATTTT.

V and J are TRBV5-1 and TRBJ2-1; 7 bases fit TRBD2. This CDR3 has 15 residues. The V segment lost 5 bases and the J segment 5 bases; nucleotides outside the gene matches: 10. Germline values: CDR1 SGHRS, CDR2 YFSETQ. Here the CDR3 reads CASRPTGTIDNEQFF. The CDR3 bases are TGCGCCAGCAGGCCGACCGGGACTATCGACAATGAGCAGTTCTTC.

This clone showed up just a few times. The chain recombines TRBV19 with TRBJ1-4; 10 bases align to TRBD1. The V gene's germline CDR1 is LNHDA and CDR2 SQIVND (reference sequence). The V and J ends lost 6 bases and 9 bases, in that order; junction bases with no gene match: 7. The CDR3 spans 14 residues. The CDR3 bases are TGTGCCAGTAGGGACCGGGACAGGGGTCAAAAACTGTTTTTT. Encoded protein: CASRDRDRGQKLFF.

The gene calls are TRBV18 and TRBJ2-5, with D maybe TRBD2 (6 bases). CDR3 length: 13 residues. Per germline, CDR1 KGHSH and CDR2 LQKENI. V shed 4 bases and J shed 1 base, with 7 bases lying between them. CDR3: CASSLGLQETQYF. DNA for the CDR3: TGTGCCAGCTCACTGGGACTCCAAGAGACCCAGTACTTC.

The chain has TRBV4-1 and TRBJ1-5; unclear D gene. CDR3 length: 15 residues. Germline loops: CDR1 MGHRA, CDR2 YSYEKL. With 1 base removed from V and 1 base from J, the gap between germline ends came to 8 bases. The CDR3, as DNA: TGCGCCAGCAGCCAAGTTCCGGGGAGCAATCAGCCCCAGCATTTT. Translation: CASSQVPGSNQPQHF.

The CDR3 nucleotides read TGTGCCAGCAGCTCCCCTAACTATGGCTACACCTTC. This encodes CASSSPNYGYTF. The chain is built from TRBV6-5 and TRBJ1-2; D remains ambiguous. This CDR3 region has 12 residues. V gave up 6 bases and J gave up 0 bases, with 5 bases separating them. Per the germline V gene, CDR1 is MNHEY and CDR2 is SVGAGI.

The chain combines TRBV29-1 with TRBJ1-2; D perhaps matches TRBD1 (5 bases). Germline V gene data show CDR1 as SQVTM and CDR2 as ANQGSEA. Deletions cut 5 bases from V and 4 bases from J, with 20 bases between. The CDR3 is 15 amino acids. The CDR3 spells CSVLQAGGGGYGYTF. The CDR3, as DNA: TGCAGCGTTCTCCAGGCGGGGGGGGGAGGCTATGGCTACACCTTC.